This TCR beta chain was identified in a study of siplizumab effects on memory and regulatory T cells. This table comes from immunoSEQ multiplex PCR, and its TCRdb copy is limited to in-frame clones, with some not included. Of more than 45,000 clones listed, 85% to 95% are singletons. Germline CDR1 is SGHRS and CDR2 is YFSETQ. CDR3 length equals 13 residues. Trimming cost V 5 bases and J 4 bases, with 12 bases left between them. Sample: CD8+ T cells sorted from blood. The V call is TRBV5-1, the J call TRBJ1-1; D is unresolved. This clonotype originated in a human donor in good health. As DNA, the CDR3 is TGCGCCAGCAGAAGTCTGGCTCTCACTGAAGCTTTCTTT. Its protein product is CASRSLALTEAFF.